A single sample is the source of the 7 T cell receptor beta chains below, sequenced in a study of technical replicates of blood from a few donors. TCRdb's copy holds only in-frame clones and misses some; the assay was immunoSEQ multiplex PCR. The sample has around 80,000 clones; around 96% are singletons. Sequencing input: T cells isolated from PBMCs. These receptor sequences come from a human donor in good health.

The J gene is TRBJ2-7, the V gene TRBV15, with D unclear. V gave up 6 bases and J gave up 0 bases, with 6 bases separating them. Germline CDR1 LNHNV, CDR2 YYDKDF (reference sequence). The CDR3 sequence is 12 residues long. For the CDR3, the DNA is TGTGCCACCAGTATGGCCTCCTACGAGCAGTACTTC. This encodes CATSMASYEQYF.

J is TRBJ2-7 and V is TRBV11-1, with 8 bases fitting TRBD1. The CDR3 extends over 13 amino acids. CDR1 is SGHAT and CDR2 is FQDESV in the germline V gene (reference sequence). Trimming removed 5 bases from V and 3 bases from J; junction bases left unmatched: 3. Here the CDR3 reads CASSHGQGYEQYF. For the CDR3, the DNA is TGTGCCAGCAGCCACGGACAGGGCTACGAGCAGTACTTC.

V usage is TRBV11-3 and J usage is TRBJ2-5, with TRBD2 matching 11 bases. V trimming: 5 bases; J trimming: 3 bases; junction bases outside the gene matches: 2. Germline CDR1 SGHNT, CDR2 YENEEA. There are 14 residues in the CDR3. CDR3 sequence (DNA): TGTGCCAGCAGCCCGGGACTAGCGGAAGAGACCCAGTACTTC. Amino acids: CASSPGLAEETQYF.

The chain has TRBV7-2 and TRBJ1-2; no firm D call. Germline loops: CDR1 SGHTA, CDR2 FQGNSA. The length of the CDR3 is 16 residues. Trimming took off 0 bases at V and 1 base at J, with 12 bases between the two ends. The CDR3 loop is CASSLARNSYNYGYTF. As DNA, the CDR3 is TGTGCCAGCAGCTTAGCTAGAAACAGCTATAACTATGGCTACACCTTC. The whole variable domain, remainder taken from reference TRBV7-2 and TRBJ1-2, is GAGVSQSPSNKVTEKGKDVELRCDPISGHTALYWYRQSLGQGLEFLIYFQGNSAPDKSGLPSDRFSAERTGGSVSTLTIQRTQQEDSAVYLCASSLARNSYNYGYTFGSGTRLTVV.

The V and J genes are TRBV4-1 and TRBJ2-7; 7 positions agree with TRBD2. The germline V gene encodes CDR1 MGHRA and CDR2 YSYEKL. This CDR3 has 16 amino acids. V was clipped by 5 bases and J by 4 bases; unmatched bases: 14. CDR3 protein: CASSFLSGSGTYEQYF. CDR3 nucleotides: TGCGCCAGCAGCTTTTTGTCGGGGAGCGGGACTTACGAGCAGTACTTC.

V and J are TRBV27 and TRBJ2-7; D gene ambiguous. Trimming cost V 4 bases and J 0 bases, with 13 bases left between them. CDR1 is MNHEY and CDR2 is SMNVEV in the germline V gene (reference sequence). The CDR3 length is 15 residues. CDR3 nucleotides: TGTGCCAGCAGTTCCACCTCTGCAGGCTCCTACGAGCAGTACTTC. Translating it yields CASSSTSAGSYEQYF.

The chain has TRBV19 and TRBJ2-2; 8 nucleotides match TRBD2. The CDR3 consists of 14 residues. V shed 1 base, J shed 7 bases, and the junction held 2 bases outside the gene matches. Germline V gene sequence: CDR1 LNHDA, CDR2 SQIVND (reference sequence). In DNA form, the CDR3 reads TGTGCCAGTAGTATAGGGACTAGCAGCGGGGAGCTGTTTTTT. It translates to CASSIGTSSGELFF.